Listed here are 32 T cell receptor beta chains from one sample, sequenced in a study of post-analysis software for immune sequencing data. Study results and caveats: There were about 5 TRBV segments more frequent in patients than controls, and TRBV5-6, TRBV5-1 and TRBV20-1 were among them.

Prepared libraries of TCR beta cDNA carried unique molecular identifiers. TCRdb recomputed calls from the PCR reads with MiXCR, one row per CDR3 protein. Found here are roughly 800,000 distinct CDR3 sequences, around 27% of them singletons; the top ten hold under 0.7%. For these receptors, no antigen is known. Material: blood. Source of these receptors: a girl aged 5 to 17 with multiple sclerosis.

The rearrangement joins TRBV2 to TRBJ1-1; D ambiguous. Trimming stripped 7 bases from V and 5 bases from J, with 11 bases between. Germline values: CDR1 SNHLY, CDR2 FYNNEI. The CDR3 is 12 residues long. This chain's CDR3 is CASIVRATEAFF. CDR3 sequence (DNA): TGTGCCAGCATTGTAAGGGCAACTGAAGCTTTCTTT.

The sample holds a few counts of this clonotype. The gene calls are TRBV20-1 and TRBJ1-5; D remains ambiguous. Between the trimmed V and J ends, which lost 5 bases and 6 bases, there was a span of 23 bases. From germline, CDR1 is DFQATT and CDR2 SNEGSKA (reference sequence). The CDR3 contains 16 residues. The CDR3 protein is CSASLRPQRGGQPQHF. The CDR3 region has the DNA TGCAGTGCTTCGCTCCGACCCCAAAGAGGCGGTCAGCCCCAGCATTTT.

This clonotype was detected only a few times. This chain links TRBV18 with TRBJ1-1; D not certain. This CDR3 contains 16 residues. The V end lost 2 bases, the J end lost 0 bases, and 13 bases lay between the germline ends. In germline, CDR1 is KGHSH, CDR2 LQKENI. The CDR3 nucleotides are TGTGCCAGCTCACCAATTAAGCAGGCCATGAACACTGAAGCTTTCTTT. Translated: CASSPIKQAMNTEAFF.

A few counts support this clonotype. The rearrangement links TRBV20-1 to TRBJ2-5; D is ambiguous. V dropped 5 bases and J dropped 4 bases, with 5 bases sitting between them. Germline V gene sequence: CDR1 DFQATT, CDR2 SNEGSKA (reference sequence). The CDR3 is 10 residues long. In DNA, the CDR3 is TGCAGTGCTCAAGTAGAGACCCAGTACTTC. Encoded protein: CSAQVETQYF.

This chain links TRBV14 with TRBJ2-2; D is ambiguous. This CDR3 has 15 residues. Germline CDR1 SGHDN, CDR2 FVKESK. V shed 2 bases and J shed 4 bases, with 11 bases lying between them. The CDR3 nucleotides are TGTGCCAGCAGCCAACAGGCGGTGGGCACCGGGGAGCTGTTTTTT. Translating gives CASSQQAVGTGELFF.

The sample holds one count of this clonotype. CDR3 nucleotides: TGTGCCAGCAGTATAGAGCGGGATCCTCGCAATGAGCAGTTCTTC. It encodes CASSIERDPRNEQFF. The chain carries TRBV6-6 and TRBJ2-1; 7 nucleotides agree with TRBD2. This CDR3 comprises 15 residues. Germline V CDR1 and CDR2: MNHNY, SVGAGI (reference sequence). V dropped 5 bases and J dropped 6; count of bases not matched to a gene: 10.

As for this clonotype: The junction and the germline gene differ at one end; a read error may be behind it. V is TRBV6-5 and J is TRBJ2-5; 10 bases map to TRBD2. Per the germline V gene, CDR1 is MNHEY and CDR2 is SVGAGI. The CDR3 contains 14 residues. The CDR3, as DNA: TGTGCCAGCAAGCTAGCGGGAGCACAAGGGACCCAGTACTTC. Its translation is CASKLAGAQGTQYF.

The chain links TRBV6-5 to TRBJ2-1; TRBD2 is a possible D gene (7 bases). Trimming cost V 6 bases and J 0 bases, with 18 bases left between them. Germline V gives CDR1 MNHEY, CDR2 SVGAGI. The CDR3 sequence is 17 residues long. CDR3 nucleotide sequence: TGTGCCAGCAGATTGACGGGGGGCGGTAGCTCCTACAATGAGCAGTTCTTC. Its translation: CASRLTGGGSSYNEQFF.

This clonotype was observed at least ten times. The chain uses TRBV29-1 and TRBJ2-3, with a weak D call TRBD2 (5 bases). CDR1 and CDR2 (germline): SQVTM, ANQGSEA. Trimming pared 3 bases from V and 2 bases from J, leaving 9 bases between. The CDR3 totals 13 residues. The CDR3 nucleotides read TGCAGCGTTGATGAGGGTTCCACAGATACGCAGTATTTT. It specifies CSVDEGSTDTQYF.

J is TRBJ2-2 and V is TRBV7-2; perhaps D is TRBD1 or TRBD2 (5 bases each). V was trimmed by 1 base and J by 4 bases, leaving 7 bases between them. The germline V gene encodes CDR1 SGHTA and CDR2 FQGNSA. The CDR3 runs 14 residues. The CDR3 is CASSLGGSTGELFF. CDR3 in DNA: TGTGCCAGCAGCTTAGGGGGGTCCACCGGGGAGCTGTTTTTT.

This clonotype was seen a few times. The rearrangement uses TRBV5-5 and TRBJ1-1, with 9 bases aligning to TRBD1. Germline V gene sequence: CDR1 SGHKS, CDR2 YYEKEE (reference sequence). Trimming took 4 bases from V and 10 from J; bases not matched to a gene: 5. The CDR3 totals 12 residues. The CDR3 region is CASSGTTGGAFF. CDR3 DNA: TGTGCCAGCAGCGGAACGACAGGGGGAGCTTTCTTT.

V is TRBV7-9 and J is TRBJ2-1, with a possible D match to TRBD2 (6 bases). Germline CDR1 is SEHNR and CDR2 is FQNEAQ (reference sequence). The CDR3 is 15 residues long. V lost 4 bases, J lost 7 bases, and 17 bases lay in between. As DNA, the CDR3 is TGTGCCAGCAGCTATTCGACTAGACTGGGGAATGAGCAGTTCTTC. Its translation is CASSYSTRLGNEQFF.

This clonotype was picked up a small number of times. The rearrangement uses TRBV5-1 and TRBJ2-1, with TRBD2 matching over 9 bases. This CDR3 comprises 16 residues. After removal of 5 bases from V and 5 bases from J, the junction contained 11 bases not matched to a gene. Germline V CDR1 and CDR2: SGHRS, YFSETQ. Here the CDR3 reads CASSDPSGRSHNEQFF. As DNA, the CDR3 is TGCGCCAGCAGTGACCCGAGCGGGAGGTCCCACAATGAGCAGTTCTTC.

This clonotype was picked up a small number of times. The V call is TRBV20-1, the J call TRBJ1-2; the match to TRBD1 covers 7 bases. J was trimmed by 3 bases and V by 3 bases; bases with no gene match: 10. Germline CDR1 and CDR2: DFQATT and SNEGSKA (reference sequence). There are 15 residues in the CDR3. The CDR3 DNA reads TGCAGTGCTAGTGACCGACCGACAGGGCACTATGGCTACACCTTC. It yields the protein CSASDRPTGHYGYTF.

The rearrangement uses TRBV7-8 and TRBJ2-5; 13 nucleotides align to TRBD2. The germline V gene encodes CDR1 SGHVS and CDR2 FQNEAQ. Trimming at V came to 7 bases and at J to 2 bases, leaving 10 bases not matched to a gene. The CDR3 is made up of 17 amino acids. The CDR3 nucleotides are TGTGCCAGCACAGCGGGACTAGCGGGATTCACTCAAGAGACCCAGTACTTC. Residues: CASTAGLAGFTQETQYF.

CDR3 DNA: TGTGCCAGCAGCTCGGGCCAGACAAAACTGTTTTTT. It codes for CASSSGQTKLFF. The gene calls are TRBV7-9 and TRBJ1-4, with D unresolved. Germline values: CDR1 SEHNR, CDR2 FQNEAQ (reference sequence). With 4 bases removed from V and 10 bases from J, the gap between germline ends came to 10 bases. CDR3 length equals 12 residues.

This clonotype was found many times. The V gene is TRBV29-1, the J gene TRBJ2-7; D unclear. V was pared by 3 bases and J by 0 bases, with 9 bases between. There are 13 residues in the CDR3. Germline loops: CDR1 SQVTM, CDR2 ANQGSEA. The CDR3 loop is CSVETESSYEQYF. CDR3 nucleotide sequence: TGCAGCGTTGAGACGGAAAGCTCCTACGAGCAGTACTTC.

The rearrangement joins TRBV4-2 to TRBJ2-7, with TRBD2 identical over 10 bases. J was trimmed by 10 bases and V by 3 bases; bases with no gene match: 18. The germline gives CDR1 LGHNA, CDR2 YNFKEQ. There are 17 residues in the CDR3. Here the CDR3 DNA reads TGTGCCAGCAGCCATAGCGGGGGGAGAACTCAAGACGTAACCCAGTACTTC. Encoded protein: CASSHSGGRTQDVTQYF.

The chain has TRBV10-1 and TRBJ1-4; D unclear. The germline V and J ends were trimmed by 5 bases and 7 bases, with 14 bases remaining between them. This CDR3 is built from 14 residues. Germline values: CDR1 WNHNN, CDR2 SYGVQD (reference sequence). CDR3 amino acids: CASSPEERSEKLFF. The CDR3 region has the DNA TGCGCCAGCAGTCCTGAGGAGCGAAGTGAAAAACTGTTTTTT.

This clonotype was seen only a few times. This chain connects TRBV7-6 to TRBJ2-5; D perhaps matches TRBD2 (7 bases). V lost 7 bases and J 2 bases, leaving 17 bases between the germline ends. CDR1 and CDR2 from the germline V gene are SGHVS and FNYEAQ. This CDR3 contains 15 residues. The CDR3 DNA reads TGTGCCAGCACCAGGGGTACTAGCGCTCAAGAGACCCAGTACTTC. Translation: CASTRGTSAQETQYF.

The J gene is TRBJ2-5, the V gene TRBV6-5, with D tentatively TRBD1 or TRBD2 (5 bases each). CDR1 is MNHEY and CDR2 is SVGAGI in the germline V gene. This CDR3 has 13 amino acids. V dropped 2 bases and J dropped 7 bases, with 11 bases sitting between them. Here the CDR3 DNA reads TGTGCCAGCAGTTACGGGGTTGGGGGGACCCAGTACTTC. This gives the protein CASSYGVGGTQYF.

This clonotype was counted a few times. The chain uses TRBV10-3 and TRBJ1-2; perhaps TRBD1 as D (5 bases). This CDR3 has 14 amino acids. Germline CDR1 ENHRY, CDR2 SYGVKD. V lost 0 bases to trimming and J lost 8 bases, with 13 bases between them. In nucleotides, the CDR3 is TGTGCCATCAGTGAGTCGCCGCGACGGGGCGGCTACACCTTC. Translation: CAISESPRRGGYTF.

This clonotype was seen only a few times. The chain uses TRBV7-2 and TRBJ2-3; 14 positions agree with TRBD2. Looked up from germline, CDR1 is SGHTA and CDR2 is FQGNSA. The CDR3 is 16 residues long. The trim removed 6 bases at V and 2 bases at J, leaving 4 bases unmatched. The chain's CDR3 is CASRSGLAGDTDTQYF. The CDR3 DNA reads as TGTGCCAGCAGATCGGGACTAGCGGGGGACACAGATACGCAGTATTTT.

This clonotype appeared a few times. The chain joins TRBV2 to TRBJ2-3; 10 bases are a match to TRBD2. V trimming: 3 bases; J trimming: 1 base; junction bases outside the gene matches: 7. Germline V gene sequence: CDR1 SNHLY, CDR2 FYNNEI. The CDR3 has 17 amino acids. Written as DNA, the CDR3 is TGTGCCAGCAGTGATGCGAGCGGGAGGGCCGGCACAGATACGCAGTATTTT. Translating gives CASSDASGRAGTDTQYF.

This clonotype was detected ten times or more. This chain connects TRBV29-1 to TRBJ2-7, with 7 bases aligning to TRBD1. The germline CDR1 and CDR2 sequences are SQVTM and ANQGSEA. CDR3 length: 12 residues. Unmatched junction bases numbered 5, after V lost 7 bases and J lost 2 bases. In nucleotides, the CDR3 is TGCAGCGGCCGGGACAGTCCCTACGAGCAGTACTTC. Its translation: CSGRDSPYEQYF.

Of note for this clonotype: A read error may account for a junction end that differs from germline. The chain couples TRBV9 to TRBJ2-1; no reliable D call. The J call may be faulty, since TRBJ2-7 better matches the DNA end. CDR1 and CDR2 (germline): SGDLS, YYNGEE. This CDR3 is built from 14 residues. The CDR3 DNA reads TGCGCCAGCAGCGCGGAGAGCTCCTACAATGAGCAGTACTTC. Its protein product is CASSAESSYNEQYF.

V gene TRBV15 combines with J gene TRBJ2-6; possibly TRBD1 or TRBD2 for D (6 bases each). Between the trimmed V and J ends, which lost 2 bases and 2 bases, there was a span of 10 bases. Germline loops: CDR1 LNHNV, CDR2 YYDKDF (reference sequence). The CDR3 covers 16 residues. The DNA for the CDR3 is TGTGCCACCAGCAGATTCGGGGGCACTGGGGCCAACGTCCTGACTTTC. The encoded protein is CATSRFGGTGANVLTF.

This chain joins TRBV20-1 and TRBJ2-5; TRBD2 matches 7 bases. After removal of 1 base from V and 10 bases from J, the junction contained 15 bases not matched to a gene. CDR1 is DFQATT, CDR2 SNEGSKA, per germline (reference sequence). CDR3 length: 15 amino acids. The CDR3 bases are TGCAGTGCTAGAGGGGTCGAAGGACCCTCGGGGGGCCAGTACTTC. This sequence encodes CSARGVEGPSGGQYF.

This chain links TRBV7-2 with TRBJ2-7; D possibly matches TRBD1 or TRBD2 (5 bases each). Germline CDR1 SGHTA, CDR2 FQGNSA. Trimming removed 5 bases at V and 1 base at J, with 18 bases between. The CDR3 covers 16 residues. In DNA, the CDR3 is TGTGCCAGCAGCATCTCCTGGGCAGGGACGTCCTACGAGCAGTACTTC. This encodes CASSISWAGTSYEQYF. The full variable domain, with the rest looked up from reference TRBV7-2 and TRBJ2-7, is GAGVSQSPSNKVTEKGKDVELRCDPISGHTALYWYRQSLGQGLEFLIYFQGNSAPDKSGLPSDRFSAERTGGSVSTLTIQRTQQEDSAVYLCASSISWAGTSYEQYFGPGTRLTVT.

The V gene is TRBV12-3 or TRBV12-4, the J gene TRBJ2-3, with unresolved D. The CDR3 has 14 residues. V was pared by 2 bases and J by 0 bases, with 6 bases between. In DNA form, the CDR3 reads TGTGCCAGCAGTTTATCGACCAGCACAGATACGCAGTATTTT. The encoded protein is CASSLSTSTDTQYF.

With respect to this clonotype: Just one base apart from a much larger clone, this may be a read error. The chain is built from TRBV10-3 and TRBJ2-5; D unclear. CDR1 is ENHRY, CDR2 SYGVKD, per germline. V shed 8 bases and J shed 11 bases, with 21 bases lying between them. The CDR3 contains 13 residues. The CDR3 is CAIYDGQNNEQYF. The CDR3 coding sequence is TGTGCCATCTATGATGGGCAAAACAATGAGCAGTACTTC.

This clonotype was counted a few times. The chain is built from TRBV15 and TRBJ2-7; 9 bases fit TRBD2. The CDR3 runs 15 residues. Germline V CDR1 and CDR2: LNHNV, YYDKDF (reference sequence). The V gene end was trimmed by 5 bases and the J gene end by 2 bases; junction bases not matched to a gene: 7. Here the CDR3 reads CATSSEGLATYEQYF. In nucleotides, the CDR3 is TGTGCCACCAGCTCAGAAGGACTAGCGACCTACGAGCAGTACTTC.